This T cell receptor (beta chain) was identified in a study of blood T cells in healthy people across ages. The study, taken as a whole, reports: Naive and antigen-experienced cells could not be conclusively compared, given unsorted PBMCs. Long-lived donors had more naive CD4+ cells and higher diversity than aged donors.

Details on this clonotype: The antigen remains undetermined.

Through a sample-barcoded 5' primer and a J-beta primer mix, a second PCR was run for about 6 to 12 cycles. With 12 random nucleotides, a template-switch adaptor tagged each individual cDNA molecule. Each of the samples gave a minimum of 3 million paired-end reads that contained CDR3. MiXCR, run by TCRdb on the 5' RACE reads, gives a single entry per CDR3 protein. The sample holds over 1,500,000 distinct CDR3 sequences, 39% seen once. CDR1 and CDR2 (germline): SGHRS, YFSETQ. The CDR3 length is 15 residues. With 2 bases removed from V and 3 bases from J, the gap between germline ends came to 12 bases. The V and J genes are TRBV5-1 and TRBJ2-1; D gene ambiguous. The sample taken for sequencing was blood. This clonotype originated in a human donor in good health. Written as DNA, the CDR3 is TGCGCCAGCAGCTTAAGTCTAGTGGGCTACAATGAGCAGTTCTTC. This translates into CASSLSLVGYNEQFF.